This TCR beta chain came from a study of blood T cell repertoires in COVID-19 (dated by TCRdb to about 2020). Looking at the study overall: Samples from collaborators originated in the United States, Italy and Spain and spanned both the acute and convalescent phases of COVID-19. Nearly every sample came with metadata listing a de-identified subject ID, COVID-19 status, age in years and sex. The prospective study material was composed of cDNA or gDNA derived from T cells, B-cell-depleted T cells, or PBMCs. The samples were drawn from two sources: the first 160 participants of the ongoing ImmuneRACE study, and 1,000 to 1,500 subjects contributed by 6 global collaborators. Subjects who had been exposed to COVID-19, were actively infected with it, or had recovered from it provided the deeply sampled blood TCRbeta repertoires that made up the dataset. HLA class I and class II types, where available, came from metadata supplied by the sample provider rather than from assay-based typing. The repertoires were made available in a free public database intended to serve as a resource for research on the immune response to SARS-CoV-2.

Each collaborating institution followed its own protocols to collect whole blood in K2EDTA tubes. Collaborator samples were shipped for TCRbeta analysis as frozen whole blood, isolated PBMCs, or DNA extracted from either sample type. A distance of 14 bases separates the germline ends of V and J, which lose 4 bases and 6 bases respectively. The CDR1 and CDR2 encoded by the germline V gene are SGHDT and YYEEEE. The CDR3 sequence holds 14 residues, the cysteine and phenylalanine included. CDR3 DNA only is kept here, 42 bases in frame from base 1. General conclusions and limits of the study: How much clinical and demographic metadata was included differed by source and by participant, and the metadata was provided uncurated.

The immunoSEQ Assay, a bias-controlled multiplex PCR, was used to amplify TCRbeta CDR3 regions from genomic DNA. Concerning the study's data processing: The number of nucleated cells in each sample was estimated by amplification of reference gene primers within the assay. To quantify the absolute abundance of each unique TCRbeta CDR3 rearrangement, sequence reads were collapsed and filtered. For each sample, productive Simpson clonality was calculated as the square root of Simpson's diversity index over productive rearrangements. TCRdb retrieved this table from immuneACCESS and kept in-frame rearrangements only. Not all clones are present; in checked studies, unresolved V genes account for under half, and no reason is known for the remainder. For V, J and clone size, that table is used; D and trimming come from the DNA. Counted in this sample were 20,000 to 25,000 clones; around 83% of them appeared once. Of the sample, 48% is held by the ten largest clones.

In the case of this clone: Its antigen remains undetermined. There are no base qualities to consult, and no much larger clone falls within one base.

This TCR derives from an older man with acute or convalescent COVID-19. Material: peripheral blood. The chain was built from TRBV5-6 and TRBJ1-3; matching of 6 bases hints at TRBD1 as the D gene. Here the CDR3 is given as CASSGRTGTNTIYF. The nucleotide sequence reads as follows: TGTGCCAGCAGCGGCAGAACAGGGACAAACACCATATATTTT. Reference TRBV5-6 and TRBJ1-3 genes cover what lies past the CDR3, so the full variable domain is DAGVTQSPTHLIKTRGQQVTLRCSPKSGHDTVSWYQQALGQGPQFIFQYYEEEERQRGNFPDRFSGHQFPNYSSELNVNALLLGDSALYLCASSGRTGTNTIYFGEGSWLTVV.